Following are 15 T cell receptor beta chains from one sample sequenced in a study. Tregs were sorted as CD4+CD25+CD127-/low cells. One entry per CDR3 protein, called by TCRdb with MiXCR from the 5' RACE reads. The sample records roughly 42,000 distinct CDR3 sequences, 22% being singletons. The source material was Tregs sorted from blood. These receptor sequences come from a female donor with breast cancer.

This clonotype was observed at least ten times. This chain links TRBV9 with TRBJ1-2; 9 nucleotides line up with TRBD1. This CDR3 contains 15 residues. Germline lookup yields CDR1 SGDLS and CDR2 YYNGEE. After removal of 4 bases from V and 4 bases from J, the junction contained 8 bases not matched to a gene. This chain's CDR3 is CASSPRTGEGYGYTF. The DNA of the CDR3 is TGTGCCAGCAGCCCGAGGACAGGGGAGGGCTATGGCTACACCTTC.

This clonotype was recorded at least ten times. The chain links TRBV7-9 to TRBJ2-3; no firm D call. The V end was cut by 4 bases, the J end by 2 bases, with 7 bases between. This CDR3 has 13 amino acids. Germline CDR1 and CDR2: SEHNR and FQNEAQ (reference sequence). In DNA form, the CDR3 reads TGTGCCAGCAGCTATCTTGTCACAGATACGCAGTATTTT. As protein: CASSYLVTDTQYF.

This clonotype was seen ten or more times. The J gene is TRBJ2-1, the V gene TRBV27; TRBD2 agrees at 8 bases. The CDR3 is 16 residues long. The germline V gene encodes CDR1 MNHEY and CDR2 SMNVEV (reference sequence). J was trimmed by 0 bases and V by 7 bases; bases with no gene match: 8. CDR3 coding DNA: TGTGCCAGCATCCCGACTAGCGTCTCCTCCTACAATGAGCAGTTCTTC. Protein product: CASIPTSVSSYNEQFF.

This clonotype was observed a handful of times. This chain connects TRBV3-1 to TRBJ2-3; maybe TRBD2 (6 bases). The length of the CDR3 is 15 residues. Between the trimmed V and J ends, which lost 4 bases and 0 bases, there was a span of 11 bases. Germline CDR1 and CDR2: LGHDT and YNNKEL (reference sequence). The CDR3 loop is CASSPRLESTDTQYF. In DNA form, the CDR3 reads TGTGCCAGCAGCCCACGACTAGAGAGCACAGATACGCAGTATTTT.

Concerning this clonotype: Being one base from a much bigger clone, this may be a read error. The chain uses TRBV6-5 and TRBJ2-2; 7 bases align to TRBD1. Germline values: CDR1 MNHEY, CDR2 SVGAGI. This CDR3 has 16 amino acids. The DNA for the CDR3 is TGTGCCAGCGGTTACCCACCGGGACAGAGAACCGGGGAGCTGTTTTTT. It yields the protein CASGYPPGQRTGELFF.

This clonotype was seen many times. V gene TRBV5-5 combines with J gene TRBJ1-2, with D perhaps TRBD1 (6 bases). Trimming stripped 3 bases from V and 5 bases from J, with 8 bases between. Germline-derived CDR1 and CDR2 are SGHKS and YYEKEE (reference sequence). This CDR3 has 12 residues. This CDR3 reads CASSSTGYGYTF. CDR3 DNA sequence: TGTGCCAGCAGCTCCACAGGGTATGGCTACACCTTC.

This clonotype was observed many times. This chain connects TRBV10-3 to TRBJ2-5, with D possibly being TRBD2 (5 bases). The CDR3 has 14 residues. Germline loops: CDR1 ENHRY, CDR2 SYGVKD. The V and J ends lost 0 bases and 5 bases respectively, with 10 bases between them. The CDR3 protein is CAISESSSVETQYF. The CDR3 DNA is TGTGCCATCAGTGAGTCAAGTAGCGTGGAGACCCAGTACTTC.

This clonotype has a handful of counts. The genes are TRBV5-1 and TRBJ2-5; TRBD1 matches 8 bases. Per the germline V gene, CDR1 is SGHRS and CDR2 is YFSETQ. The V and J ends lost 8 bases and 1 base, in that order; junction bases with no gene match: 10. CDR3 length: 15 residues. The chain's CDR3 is CASSKVDRAQETQYF. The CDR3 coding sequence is TGCGCCAGTTCCAAGGTGGACAGGGCCCAAGAGACCCAGTACTTC.

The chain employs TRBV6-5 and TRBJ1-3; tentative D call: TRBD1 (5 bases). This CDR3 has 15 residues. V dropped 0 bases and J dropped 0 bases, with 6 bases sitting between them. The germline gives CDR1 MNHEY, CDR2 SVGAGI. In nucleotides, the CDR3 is TGTGCCAGCAGTTACTCGAGGGGCTCTGGAAACACCATATATTTT. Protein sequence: CASSYSRGSGNTIYF.

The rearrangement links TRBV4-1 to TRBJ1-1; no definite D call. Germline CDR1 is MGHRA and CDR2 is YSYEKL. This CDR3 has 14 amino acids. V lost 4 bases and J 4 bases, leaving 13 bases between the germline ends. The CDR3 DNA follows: TGCGCCAGCAGCCTCTTCAGTGACCGCACTGAAGCTTTCTTT. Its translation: CASSLFSDRTEAFF.

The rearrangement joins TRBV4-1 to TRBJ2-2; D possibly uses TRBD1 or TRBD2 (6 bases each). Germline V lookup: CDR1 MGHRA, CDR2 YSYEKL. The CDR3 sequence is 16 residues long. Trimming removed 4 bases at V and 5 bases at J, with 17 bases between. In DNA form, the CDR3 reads TGCGCCAGCAGCCCGTCCCCGGGGGCGCAAACCGGGGAGCTGTTTTTT. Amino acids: CASSPSPGAQTGELFF.

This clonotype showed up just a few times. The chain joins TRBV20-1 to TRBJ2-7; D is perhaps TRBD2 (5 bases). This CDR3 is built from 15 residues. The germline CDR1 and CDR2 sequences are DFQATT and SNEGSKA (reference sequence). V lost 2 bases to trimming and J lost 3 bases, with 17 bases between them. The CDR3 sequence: CSARWASSEIYEQYF. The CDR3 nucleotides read TGCAGTGCTAGATGGGCTAGCTCCGAGATCTACGAGCAGTACTTC.

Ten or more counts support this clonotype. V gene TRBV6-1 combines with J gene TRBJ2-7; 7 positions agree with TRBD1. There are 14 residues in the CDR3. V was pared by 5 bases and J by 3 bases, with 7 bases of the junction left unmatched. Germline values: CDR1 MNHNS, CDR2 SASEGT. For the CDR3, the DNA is TGTGCCAGCAGTCGGACAGGATCTTTCTACGAGCAGTACTTC. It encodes CASSRTGSFYEQYF.

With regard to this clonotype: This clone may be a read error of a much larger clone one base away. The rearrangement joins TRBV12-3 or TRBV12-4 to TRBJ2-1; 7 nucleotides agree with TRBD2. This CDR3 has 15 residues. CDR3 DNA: TGTGACAGCAGTTTAATGGCGGGAGCCTACAATGAGCAGTTCTTC. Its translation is CDSSLMAGAYNEQFF.

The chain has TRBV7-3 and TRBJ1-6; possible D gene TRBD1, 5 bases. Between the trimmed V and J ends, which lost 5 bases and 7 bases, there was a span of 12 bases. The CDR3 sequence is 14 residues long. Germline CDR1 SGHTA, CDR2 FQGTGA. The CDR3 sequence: CASSQDGANSPLHF. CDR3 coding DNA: TGTGCCAGCAGCCAAGACGGGGCCAATTCACCCCTCCACTTT.